This T cell receptor beta chain was documented in a study of T cell repertoires in cytomegalovirus infection. The overall study: Both recently identified HLA-C-restricted and well-studied HLA-B-restricted CMV epitopes were used in the study. It was the public TCR beta signatures that indicated both CMV infection and matching HLA type. Study observations and caveats: Of the TCR beta families, the public ones yielded a cumulative frequency that identified carriers of CMV plus the relevant HLA.

TCRdb redid the calling of the reads with MiXCR, one entry per CDR3 protein. The table records some 500,000 distinct CDR3 sequences, 40% of them present only once. This clonotype was seen only a few times. Its antigen is currently unknown. The sequencing used cultured PBMCs, collected from culture after CMV antigen stimulation. The clonotype originates from a human donor in good health (CMV status not recorded). Some clones in this sample may be carry-over from other donors' samples.

CDR3 amino acids: CASRGFIFVGEQFF. CDR3 DNA: TGTGCCAGCAGAGGTTTTATTTTTGTAGGTGAGCAGTTCTTC. J is TRBJ2-1 and V is TRBV6-2 or TRBV6-3; D not certain. Per the germline V gene, CDR1 is MNHEY and CDR2 is SVGEGT. V lost 6 bases, J lost 9 bases, and 18 bases lay in between. The CDR3 has 14 amino acids.